This TCR beta chain was captured in a study of T cell responses to AZD1222 COVID-19 vaccine. General study results and limits: Once two AZD1222 doses were given, Spike-specific TCR breadth and depth went up.

Regarding this clone: Its cognate antigen is unknown.

Generated by immunoSEQ multiplex PCR, the TCRdb table keeps only in-frame clones and is missing some. The sample lists around 130,000 clones; 80% to 90% were seen once. This CDR3 spans 17 amino acids. CDR1 KGHDR and CDR2 SFDVKD come from the germline V gene. V was pared by 7 bases and J by 1 base, with 8 bases of the junction left unmatched. The clonotype originates from an adult in good health. The sequences come from peripheral blood, collected on day 0 of AZD1222 vaccination. The chain joins TRBV24-1 to TRBJ2-2, with 10 bases lining up with TRBD1. The CDR3 DNA sequence: TGTGCCACCAGCTTGACAGGGGGCCCAATGAACACCGGGGAGCTGTTTTTT. It codes for CATSLTGGPMNTGELFF.